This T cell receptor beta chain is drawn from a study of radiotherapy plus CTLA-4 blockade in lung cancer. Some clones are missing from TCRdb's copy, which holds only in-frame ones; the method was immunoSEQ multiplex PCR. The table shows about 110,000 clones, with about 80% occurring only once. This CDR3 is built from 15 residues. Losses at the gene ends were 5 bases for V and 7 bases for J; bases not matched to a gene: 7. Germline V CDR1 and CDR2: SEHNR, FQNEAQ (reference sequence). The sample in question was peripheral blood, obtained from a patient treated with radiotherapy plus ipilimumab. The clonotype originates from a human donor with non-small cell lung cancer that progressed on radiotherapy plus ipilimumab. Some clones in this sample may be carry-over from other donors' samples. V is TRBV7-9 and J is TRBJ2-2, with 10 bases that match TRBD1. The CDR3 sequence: CASSRGQGLHGELFF. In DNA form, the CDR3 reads TGTGCCAGCAGCCGGGGACAGGGGTTGCACGGGGAGCTGTTTTTT.